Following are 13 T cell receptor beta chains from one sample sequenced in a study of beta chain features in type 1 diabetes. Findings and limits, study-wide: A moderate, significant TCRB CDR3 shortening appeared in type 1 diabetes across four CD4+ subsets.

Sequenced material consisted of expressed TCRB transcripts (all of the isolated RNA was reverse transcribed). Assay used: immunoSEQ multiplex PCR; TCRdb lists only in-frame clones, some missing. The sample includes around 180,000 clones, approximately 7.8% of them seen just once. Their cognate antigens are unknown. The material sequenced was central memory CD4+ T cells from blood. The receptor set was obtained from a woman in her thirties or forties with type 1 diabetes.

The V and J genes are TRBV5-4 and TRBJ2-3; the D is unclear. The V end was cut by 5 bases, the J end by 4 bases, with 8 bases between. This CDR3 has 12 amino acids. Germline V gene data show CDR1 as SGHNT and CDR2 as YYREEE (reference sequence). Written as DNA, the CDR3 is TGTGCCAGCAGTTTTGAGTCAGATACGCAGTATTTT. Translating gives CASSFESDTQYF. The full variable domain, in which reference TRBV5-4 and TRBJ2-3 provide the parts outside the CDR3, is ETGVTQSPTHLIKTRGQQVTLRCSSQSGHNTVSWYQQALGQGPQFIFQYYREEENGRGNFPPRFSGLQFPNYSSELNVNALELDDSALYLCASSFESDTQYFGPGTRLTVL.

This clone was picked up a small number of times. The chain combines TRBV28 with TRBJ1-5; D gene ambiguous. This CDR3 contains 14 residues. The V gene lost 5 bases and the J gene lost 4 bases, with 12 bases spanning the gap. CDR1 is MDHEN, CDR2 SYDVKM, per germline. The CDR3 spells CASSAEVGNQPQHF. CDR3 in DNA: TGTGCCAGCAGTGCGGAGGTAGGGAATCAGCCCCAGCATTTT.

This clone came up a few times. In DNA form, the CDR3 reads TGTGCCAGCAGTGCGGGACTTGGGCAGCCCCAGCATTTT. Translated: CASSAGLGQPQHF. The rearrangement links TRBV6-6 to TRBJ1-5; a possible D gene is TRBD1 (5 bases). Trimming pared 5 bases from V and 7 bases from J, leaving 12 bases between. This CDR3 comprises 13 residues. The germline V gene has CDR1 MNHNY and CDR2 SVGAGI (reference sequence).

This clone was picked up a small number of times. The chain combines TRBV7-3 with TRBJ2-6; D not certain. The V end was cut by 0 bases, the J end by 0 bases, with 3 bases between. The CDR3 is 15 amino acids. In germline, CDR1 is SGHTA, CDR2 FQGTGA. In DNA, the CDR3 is TGTGCCAGCAGCTTAACCCTCTCTGGGGCCAACGTCCTGACTTTC. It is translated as CASSLTLSGANVLTF.

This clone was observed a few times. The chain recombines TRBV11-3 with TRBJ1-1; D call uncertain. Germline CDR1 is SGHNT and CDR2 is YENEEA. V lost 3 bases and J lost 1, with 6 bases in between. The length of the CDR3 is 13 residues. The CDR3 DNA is TGTGCCAGCAGCTTGTACTCGAACACTGAAGCTTTCTTT. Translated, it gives CASSLYSNTEAFF.

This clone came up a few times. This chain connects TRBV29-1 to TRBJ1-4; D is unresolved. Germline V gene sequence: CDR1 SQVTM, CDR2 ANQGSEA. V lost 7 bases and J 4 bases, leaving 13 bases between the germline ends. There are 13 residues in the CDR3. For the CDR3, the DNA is TGCAGCGCCTCATGGGGAGTTAATGAAAAACTGTTTTTT. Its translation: CSASWGVNEKLFF. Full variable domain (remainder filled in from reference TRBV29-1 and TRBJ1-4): SAVISQKPSRDICQRGTSLTIQCQVDSQVTMMFWYRQQPGQSLTLIATANQGSEATYESGFVIDKFPISRPNLTFSTLTVSNMSPEDSSIYLCSASWGVNEKLFFGSGTQLSVL.

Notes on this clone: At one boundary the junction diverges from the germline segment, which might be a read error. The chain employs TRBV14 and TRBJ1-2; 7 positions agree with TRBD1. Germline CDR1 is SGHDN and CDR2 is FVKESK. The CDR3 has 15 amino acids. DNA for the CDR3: TGTGCCAGCAGCCTCTCAACAACGATGACAGGGCGGAGGATCTGG. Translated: CASSLSTTMTGRRIW.

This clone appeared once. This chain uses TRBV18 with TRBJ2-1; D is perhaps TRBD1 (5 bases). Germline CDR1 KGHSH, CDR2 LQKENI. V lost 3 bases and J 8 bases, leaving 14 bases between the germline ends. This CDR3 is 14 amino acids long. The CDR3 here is CASSPYVQEDEQFF. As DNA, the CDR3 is TGTGCCAGCTCACCCTACGTACAGGAAGATGAGCAGTTCTTC.

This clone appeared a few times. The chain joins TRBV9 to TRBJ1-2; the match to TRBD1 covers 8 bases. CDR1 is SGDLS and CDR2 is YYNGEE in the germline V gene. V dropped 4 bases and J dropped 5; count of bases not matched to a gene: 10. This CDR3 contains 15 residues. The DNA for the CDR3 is TGTGCCAGCAGCCCGGGAGCGGACAGGGTGTATGGCTACACCTTC. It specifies CASSPGADRVYGYTF.

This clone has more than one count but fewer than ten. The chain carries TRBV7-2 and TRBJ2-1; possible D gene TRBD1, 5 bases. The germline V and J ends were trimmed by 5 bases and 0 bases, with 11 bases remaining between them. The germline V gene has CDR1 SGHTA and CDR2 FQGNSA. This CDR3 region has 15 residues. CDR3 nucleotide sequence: TGTGCCAGCAGCAAGACAGACAGCTCCTACAATGAGCAGTTCTTC. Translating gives CASSKTDSSYNEQFF.

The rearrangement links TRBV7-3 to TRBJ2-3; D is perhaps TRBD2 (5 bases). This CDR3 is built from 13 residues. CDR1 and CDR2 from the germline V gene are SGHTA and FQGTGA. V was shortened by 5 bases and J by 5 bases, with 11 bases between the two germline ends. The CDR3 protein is CASSAGRGDTQYF. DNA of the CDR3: TGTGCCAGCAGCGCCGGCCGGGGAGATACGCAGTATTTT.

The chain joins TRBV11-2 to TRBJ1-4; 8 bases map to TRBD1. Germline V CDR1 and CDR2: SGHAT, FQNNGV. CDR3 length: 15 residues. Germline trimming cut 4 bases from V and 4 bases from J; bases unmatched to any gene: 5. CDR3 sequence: CASSYQGAVNEKLFF. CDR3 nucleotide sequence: TGTGCCAGCAGCTACCAGGGGGCGGTTAATGAAAAACTGTTTTTT. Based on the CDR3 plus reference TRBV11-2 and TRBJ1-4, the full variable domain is EAGVAQSPRYKIIEKRQSVAFWCNPISGHATLYWYQQILGQGPKLLIQFQNNGVVDDSQLPKDRFSAERLKGVDSTLKIQPAKLEDSAVYLCASSYQGAVNEKLFFGSGTQLSVL.

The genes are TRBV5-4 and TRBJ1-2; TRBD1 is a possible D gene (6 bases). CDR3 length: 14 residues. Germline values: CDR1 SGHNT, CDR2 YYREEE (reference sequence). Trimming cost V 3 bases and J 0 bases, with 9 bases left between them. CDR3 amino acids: CASSWDIANYGYTF. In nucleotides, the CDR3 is TGTGCCAGCAGCTGGGACATAGCTAACTATGGCTACACCTTC.